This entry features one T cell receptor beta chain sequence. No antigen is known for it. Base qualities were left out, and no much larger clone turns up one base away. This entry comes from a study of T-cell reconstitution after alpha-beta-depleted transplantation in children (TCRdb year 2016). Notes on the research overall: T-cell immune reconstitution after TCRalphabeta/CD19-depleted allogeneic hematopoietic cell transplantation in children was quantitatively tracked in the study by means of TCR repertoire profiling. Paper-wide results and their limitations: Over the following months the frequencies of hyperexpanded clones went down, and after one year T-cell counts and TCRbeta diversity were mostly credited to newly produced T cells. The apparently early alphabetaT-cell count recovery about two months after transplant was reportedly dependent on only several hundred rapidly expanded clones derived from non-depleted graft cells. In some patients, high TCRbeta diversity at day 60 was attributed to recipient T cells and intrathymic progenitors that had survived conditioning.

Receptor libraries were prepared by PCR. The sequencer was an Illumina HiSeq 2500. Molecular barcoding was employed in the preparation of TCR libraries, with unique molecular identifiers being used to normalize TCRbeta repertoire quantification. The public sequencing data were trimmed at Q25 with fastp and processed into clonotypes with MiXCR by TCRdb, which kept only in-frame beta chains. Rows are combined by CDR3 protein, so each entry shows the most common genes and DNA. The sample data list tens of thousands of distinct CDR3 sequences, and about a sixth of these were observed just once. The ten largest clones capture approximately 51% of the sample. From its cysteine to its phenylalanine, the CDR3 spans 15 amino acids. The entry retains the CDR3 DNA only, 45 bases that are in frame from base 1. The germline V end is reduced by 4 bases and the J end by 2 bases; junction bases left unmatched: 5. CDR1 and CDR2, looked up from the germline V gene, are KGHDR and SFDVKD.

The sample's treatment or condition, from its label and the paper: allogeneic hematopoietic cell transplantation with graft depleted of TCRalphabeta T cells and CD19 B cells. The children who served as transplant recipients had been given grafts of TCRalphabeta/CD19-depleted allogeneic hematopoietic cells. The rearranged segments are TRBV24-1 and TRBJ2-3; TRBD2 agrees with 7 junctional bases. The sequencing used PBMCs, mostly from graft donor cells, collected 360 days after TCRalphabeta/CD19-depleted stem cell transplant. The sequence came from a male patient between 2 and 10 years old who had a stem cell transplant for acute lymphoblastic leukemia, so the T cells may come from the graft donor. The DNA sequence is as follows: TGTGCCACCAGTGAGAGACTAGCTTACACAGATACGCAGTATTTT. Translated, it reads CATSERLAYTDTQYF.